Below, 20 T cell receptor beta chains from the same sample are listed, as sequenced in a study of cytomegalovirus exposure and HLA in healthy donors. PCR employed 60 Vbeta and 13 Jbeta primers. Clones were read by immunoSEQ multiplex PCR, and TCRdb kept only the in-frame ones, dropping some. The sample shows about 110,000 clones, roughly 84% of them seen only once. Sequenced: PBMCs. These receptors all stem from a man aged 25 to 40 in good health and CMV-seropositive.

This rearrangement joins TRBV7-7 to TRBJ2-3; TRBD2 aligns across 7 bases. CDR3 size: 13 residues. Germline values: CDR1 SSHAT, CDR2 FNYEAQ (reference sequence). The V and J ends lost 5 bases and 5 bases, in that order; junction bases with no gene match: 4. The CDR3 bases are TGTGCCAGCAGCCCGGGAGGTCGAGATACGCAGTATTTT. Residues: CASSPGGRDTQYF.

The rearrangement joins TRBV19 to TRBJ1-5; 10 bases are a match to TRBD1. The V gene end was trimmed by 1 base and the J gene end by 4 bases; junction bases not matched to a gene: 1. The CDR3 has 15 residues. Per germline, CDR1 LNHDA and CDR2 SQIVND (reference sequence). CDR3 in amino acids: CASSIGQGANQPQHF. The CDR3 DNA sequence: TGTGCCAGTAGTATAGGACAGGGGGCAAATCAGCCCCAGCATTTT.

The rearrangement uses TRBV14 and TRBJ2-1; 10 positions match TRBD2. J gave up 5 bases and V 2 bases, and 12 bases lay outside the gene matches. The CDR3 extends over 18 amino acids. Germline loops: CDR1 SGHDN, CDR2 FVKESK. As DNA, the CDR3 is TGTGCCAGCAGCCAAACTGCTCTAGCGGGGGTTTTCCACAATGAGCAGTTCTTC. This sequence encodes CASSQTALAGVFHNEQFF.

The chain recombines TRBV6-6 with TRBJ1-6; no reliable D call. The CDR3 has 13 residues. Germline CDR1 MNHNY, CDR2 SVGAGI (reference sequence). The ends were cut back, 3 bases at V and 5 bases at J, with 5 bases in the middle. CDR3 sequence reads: CASSYQNNSPLHF. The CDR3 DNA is TGTGCCAGCAGTTATCAGAATAATTCACCCCTCCACTTT.

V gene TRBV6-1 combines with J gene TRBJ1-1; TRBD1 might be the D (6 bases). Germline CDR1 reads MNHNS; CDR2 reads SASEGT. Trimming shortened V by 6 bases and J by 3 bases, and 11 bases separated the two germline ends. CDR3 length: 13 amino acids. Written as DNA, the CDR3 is TGTGCCAGCAGAATACAGGGACACACTGAAGCTTTCTTT. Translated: CASRIQGHTEAFF.

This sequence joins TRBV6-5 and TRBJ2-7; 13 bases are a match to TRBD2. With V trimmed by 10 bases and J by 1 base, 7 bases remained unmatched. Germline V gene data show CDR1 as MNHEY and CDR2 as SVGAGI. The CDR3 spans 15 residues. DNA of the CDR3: TGTGCCACTGGGACTAGCGGGGTCCTATCCTACGAGCAGTACTTC. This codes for CATGTSGVLSYEQYF.

The CDR3 sequence: CASSVGLAGSNTQYF. Written as DNA, the CDR3 is TGTGCCAGTAGTGTGGGACTAGCGGGGTCCAATACGCAGTATTTT. The chain combines TRBV19 with TRBJ2-3; 13 nucleotides line up with TRBD2. The length of the CDR3 is 15 residues. CDR1 and CDR2 from the germline V gene are LNHDA and SQIVND (reference sequence). Trimming at V came to 5 bases and at J to 7 bases, leaving 6 bases not matched to a gene. Drawing the rest from reference TRBV19 and TRBJ2-3, the complete variable domain is DGGITQSPKYLFRKEGQNVTLSCEQNLNHDAMYWYRQDPGQGLRLIYYSQIVNDFQKGDIAEGYSVSREKKESFPLTVTSAQKNPTAFYLCASSVGLAGSNTQYFGPGTRLTVL.

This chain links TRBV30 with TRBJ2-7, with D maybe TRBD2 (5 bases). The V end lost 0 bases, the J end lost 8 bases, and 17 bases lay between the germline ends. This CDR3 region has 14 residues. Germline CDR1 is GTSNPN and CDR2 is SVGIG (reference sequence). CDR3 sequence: CAWSVKGPVGKQYF. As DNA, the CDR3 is TGTGCCTGGAGTGTAAAGGGTCCGGTCGGGAAGCAGTACTTC.

CDR3 coding DNA: TGTGCTAGTAGCGGGGGGGAGGGAGATACGCAGTATTTT. This sequence encodes CASSGGEGDTQYF. This chain joins TRBV12-5 and TRBJ2-3, with 10 positions matching TRBD2. CDR3 length: 13 residues. V trimming: 8 bases; J trimming: 5 bases; junction bases outside the gene matches: 4. Germline CDR1 LGHNT, CDR2 FRNRAP.

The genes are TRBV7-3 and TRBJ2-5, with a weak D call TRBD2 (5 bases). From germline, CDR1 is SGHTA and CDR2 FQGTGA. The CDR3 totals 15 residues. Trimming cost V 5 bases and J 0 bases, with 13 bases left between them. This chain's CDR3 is CASSLGADYQETQYF. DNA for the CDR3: TGTGCCAGCAGCCTAGGAGCGGACTACCAAGAGACCCAGTACTTC.

The CDR3 protein is CASSVTTGSGTDTQYF. CDR3 in DNA: TGTGCCAGCAGCGTGACTACGGGGAGCGGCACAGATACGCAGTATTTT. V gene TRBV5-4 combines with J gene TRBJ2-3; tentatively, D is TRBD2 (5 bases). Germline V gene data show CDR1 as SGHNT and CDR2 as YYREEE (reference sequence). V was clipped by 4 bases and J by 1 base, with 16 bases between them. The CDR3 length is 16 residues. The full variable domain, rest sourced from reference TRBV5-4 and TRBJ2-3, is ETGVTQSPTHLIKTRGQQVTLRCSSQSGHNTVSWYQQALGQGPQFIFQYYREEENGRGNFPPRFSGLQFPNYSSELNVNALELDDSALYLCASSVTTGSGTDTQYFGPGTRLTVL.

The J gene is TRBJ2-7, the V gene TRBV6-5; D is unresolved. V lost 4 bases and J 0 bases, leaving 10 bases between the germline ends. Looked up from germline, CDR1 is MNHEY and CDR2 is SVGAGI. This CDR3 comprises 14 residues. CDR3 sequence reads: CASSFQRGSYEQYF. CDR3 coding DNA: TGTGCCAGCAGTTTTCAGAGAGGCTCCTACGAGCAGTACTTC.

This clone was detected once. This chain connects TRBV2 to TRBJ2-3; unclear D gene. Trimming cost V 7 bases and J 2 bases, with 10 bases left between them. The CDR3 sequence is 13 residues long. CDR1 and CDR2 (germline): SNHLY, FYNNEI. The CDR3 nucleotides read TGTGCCAGCACTAGTGCCAACACAGATACGCAGTATTTT. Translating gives CASTSANTDTQYF.

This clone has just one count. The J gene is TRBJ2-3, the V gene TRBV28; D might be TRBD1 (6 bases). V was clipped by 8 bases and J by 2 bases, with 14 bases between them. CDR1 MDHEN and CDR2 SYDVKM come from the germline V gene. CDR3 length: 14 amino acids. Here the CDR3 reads CASLTGLSTDTQYF. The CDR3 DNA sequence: TGTGCCAGCCTGACAGGACTTTCCACAGATACGCAGTATTTT.

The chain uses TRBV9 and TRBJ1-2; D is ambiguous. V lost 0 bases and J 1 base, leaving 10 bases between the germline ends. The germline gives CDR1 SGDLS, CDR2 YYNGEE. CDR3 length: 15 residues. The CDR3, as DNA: TGTGCCAGCAGCGTAGTGGTAGATATTAACTATGGCTACACCTTC. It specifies CASSVVVDINYGYTF.

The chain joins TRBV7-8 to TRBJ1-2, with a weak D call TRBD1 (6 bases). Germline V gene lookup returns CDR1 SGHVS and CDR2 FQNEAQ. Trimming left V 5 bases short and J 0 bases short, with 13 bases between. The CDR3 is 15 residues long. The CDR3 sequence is CASSTGSGPNYGYTF. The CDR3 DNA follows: TGTGCCAGCAGCACAGGGTCTGGGCCTAACTATGGCTACACCTTC.

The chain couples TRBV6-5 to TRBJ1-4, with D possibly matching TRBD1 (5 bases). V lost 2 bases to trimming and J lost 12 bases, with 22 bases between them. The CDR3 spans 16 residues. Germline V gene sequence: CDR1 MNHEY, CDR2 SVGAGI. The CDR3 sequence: CASSYDSGIAGSELFF. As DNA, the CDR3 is TGTGCCAGCAGTTACGACTCCGGTATTGCAGGGTCTGAACTGTTTTTT.

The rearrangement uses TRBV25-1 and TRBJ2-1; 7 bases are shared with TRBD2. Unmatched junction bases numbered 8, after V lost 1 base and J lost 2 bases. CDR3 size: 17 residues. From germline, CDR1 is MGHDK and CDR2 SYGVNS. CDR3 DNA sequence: TGTGCCAGCAGTGAATCCACAAGGCGGGGGACCTACAATGAGCAGTTCTTC. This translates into CASSESTRRGTYNEQFF. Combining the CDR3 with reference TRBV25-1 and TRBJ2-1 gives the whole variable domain EADIYQTPRYLVIGTGKKITLECSQTMGHDKMYWYQQDPGMELHLIHYSYGVNSTEKGDLSSESTVSRIRTEHFPLTLESARPSHTSQYLCASSESTRRGTYNEQFFGPGTRLTVL.

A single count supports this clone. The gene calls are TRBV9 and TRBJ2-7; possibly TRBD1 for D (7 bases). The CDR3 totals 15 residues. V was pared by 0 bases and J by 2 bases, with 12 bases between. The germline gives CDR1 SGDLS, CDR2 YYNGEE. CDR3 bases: TGTGCCAGCAGCGTAGGTCAGGGGGGCACCTACGAGCAGTACTTC. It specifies CASSVGQGGTYEQYF.

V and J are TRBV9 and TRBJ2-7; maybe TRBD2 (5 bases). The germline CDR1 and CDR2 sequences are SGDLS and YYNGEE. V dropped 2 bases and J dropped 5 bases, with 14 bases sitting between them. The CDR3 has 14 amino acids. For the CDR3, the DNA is TGTGCCAGCAGCGTCGGACGGGGTTTTGACGAGCAGTACTTC. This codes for CASSVGRGFDEQYF.